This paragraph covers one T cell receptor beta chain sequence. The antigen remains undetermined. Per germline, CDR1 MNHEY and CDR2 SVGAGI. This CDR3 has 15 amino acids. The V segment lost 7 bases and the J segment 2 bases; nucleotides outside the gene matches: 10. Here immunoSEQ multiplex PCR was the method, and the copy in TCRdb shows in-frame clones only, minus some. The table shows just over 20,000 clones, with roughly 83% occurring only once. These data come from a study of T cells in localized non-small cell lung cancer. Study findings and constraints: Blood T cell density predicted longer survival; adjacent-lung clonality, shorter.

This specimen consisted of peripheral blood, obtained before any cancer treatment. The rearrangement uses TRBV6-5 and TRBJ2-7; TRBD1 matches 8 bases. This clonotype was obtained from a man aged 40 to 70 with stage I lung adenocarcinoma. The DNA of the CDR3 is TGTGCCAGCACCCTGACCGGGACAGGCCCCTACGAGCAGTACTTC. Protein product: CASTLTGTGPYEQYF.